This TCR beta chain appears in the sequencing data of a study of glioma-infiltrating T cells. General study findings and limits: Gliomas, especially low-grade, showed above-expected tissue-blood divergence; non-neoplastic patients showed below.

TCR alpha and beta CDR3 regions were amplified from RNA using iRepertoire nested multiplex PCR. TCRdb reprocessed the multiplex PCR reads with MiXCR, giving one entry per CDR3 protein. Of approximately 90,000 distinct CDR3 sequences listed, about a quarter are singletons. The CDR3 spans 13 residues. Germline values: CDR1 SGHAT, CDR2 FQNNGV. V was shortened by 5 bases and J by 7 bases, with 13 bases between the two germline ends. This clonotype was picked up many times. Its antigen is unknown. The origin of this receptor is a human donor with low-grade glioma or glioblastoma, undergoing nonglioma brain surgery, or in good health (not recorded which). Sample: glioma tissue, nonneoplastic brain tissue, or PBMCs (not recorded which). The rearrangement joins TRBV11-2 to TRBJ2-3; the D gene is possibly TRBD2 (5 bases). CDR3 sequence reads: CASSASLENTQYF. The DNA of the CDR3 is TGTGCCAGCAGCGCCTCACTAGAGAATACGCAGTATTTT.